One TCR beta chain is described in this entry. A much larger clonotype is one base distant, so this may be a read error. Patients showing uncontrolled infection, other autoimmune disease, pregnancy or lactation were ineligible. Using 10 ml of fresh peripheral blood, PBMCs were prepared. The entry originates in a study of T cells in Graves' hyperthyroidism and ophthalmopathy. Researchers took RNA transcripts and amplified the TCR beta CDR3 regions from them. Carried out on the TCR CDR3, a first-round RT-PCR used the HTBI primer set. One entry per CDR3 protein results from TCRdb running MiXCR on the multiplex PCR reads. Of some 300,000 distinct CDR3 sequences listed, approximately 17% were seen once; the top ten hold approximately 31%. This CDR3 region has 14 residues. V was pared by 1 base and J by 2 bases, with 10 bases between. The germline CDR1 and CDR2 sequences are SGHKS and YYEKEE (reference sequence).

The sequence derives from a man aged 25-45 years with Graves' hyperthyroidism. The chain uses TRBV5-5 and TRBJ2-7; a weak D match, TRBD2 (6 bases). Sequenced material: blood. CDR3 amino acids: CASSLNSGAYEQYF. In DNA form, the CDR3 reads TGTGCCAGCAGCTTGAATTCGGGGGCCTACGAGCAGTACTTC. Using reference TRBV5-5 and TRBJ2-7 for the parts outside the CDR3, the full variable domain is DAGVTQSPTHLIKTRGQQVTLRCSPISGHKSVSWYQQVLGQGPQFIFQYYEKEERGRGNFPDRFSARQFPNYSSELNVNALLLGDSALYLCASSLNSGAYEQYFGPGTRLTVT.